These 22 T cell receptor beta chains share one sample of origin, sequenced in a study of Ad26.COV2.S vaccination and SARS-CoV-2 variants. As for treatment: over 15 received Ad26.COV2.S at low or high dose, single or two shots; about 5 received placebo; per-sample allocation not given. The investigators took samples on day 63 after the first vaccine or placebo injection. Sequenced by immunoSEQ multiplex PCR; TCRdb stores in-frame clones only, minus some. The sample includes 350,000 to 450,000 clones, roughly 90% of them seen just once. This specimen was peripheral blood, taken in a trial of Ad26.COV2.S vaccine versus placebo. The receptors were gathered from a person aged 18-65 years who received the Ad26.COV2.S COVID-19 vaccine or a placebo.

The V call is TRBV28, the J call TRBJ2-3; TRBD1 or TRBD2 may be the D gene (6 bases each). Germline V gene lookup returns CDR1 MDHEN and CDR2 SYDVKM. With 1 base removed from V and 6 bases from J, the gap between germline ends came to 14 bases. The CDR3 extends over 15 amino acids. For the CDR3, the DNA is TGTGCCAGCAGTTTATTAGGGGGGCCCCTGGATACGCAGTATTTT. Its protein product is CASSLLGGPLDTQYF.

V and J are TRBV7-9 and TRBJ1-6; no definite D call. The V and J ends lost 5 bases and 6 bases respectively, with 14 bases between them. The CDR3 is 15 residues long. The germline V gene has CDR1 SEHNR and CDR2 FQNEAQ (reference sequence). CDR3 in amino acids: CASSPDRLSNSPLHF. The DNA for the CDR3 is TGTGCCAGCAGCCCAGACCGGCTATCTAATTCACCCCTCCACTTT.

This clone was seen only a few times. The rearrangement joins TRBV19 to TRBJ1-5; 8 bases line up with TRBD1. The germline V gene encodes CDR1 LNHDA and CDR2 SQIVND (reference sequence). The CDR3 runs to 16 residues. V gave up 6 bases and J gave up 2 bases; unmatched junction bases: 9. The CDR3 sequence: CASRATGGAGNQPQHF. DNA of the CDR3: TGTGCCAGTAGAGCAACAGGGGGGGCCGGCAATCAGCCCCAGCATTTT.

The chain recombines TRBV6-1 with TRBJ1-5; tentatively, D is TRBD1 (6 bases). CDR3 length equals 15 residues. Between the trimmed V and J ends, which lost 0 bases and 4 bases, there was a span of 10 bases. Germline V gene data show CDR1 as MNHNS and CDR2 as SASEGT. CDR3 bases: TGTGCCAGCAGTGAAGCCGGGACACCTAATCAGCCCCAGCATTTT. Its translation is CASSEAGTPNQPQHF.

The chain links TRBV30 to TRBJ2-5, with TRBD2 matching 14 bases. Looked up from germline, CDR1 is GTSNPN and CDR2 is SVGIG (reference sequence). The CDR3 loop spans 17 amino acids. Trimming at V came to 2 bases and at J to 5 bases, leaving 10 bases not matched to a gene. The CDR3 reads CAWSLGLAGVSGETQYF. The CDR3 DNA is TGTGCCTGGAGTTTGGGACTAGCGGGGGTTTCGGGGGAGACCCAGTACTTC.

V gene TRBV2 combines with J gene TRBJ1-5; possible D gene TRBD1, 6 bases. The CDR3 sequence is 12 residues long. The germline V gene has CDR1 SNHLY and CDR2 FYNNEI. The V and J ends lost 5 bases and 15 bases respectively, with 17 bases between them. CDR3 sequence reads: CASSHRQDRRHF. The CDR3 DNA follows: TGTGCCAGCAGTCACCGACAGGACCGCAGGCATTTT.

The chain links TRBV5-1 to TRBJ1-1; TRBD1 agrees at 10 bases. Germline V gene lookup returns CDR1 SGHRS and CDR2 YFSETQ. V lost 0 bases to trimming and J lost 6 bases; unmatched junction nucleotides: 8. This CDR3 contains 16 residues. This CDR3 reads CASSLAAGGTGAEAFF. Written as DNA, the CDR3 is TGCGCCAGCAGCTTGGCGGCAGGTGGGACAGGGGCTGAAGCTTTCTTT.

The chain combines TRBV11-2 with TRBJ2-3, with D unresolved. This CDR3 comprises 15 residues. Trimming stripped 5 bases from V and 8 bases from J, with 20 bases between. CDR1 and CDR2 from the germline V gene are SGHAT and FQNNGV. CDR3 nucleotides: TGTGCCAGCAGCCCCGGCTCCGCCGACTTAAGTACGCAGTATTTT. It specifies CASSPGSADLSTQYF.

The chain joins TRBV4-3 to TRBJ1-6; D is undetermined. Germline values: CDR1 LGHNA, CDR2 YSLEER. Trimming stripped 0 bases from V and 7 bases from J, with 13 bases between. The CDR3 spans 16 residues. The CDR3 protein is CASSQEPGEANSPLHF. CDR3 DNA: TGCGCCAGCAGCCAAGAACCCGGGGAAGCCAATTCACCCCTCCACTTT.

The chain recombines TRBV5-4 with TRBJ2-3; TRBD1 matches at 7 bases. V was pared by 4 bases and J by 1 base, with 6 bases of the junction left unmatched. CDR3 length: 15 amino acids. Germline values: CDR1 SGHNT, CDR2 YYREEE (reference sequence). This CDR3 reads CASSLGQVGTDTQYF. In DNA form, the CDR3 reads TGTGCCAGCAGCCTTGGACAGGTGGGCACAGATACGCAGTATTTT.

This clone has more than one count but fewer than ten. The rearrangement uses TRBV5-1 and TRBJ2-6; D remains ambiguous. The CDR3 extends over 17 amino acids. V was pared by 0 bases and J by 0 bases, with 10 bases between. Germline V gives CDR1 SGHRS, CDR2 YFSETQ. CDR3 nucleotides: TGCGCCAGCAGCTTGGGCTTTACGGGCTCTGGGGCCAACGTCCTGACTTTC. Translated, it gives CASSLGFTGSGANVLTF.

The chain has TRBV7-6 and TRBJ2-7, with D uncertain. Looked up from germline, CDR1 is SGHVS and CDR2 is FNYEAQ. V gave up 2 bases and J gave up 2 bases, with 13 bases separating them. The CDR3 covers 15 residues. The CDR3 nucleotides are TGTGCCAGCAGCTTATTTATGGGTGCAGCCTACGAGCAGTACTTC. It codes for CASSLFMGAAYEQYF.

V and J are TRBV19 and TRBJ1-2; D gene ambiguous. This CDR3 region has 14 residues. Trimming removed 4 bases at V and 3 bases at J, with 12 bases between. Per germline, CDR1 LNHDA and CDR2 SQIVND (reference sequence). CDR3 nucleotides: TGTGCCAGTAGTACAGGTGCCAACGACTATGGCTACACCTTC. Translating it yields CASSTGANDYGYTF.

Comment on this clone: This specimen includes other DNA sequences encoding the same CDR3. The chain has TRBV20-1 and TRBJ2-5; D not certain. Germline CDR1 is DFQATT and CDR2 is SNEGSKA (reference sequence). The CDR3 extends over 12 amino acids. Trimming removed 3 bases at V and 2 bases at J, with 7 bases between. The CDR3 reads CSASSRQETQYF. CDR3 nucleotide sequence: TGCAGTGCTAGTAGCAGGCAAGAGACCCAGTACTTC.

The rearrangement links TRBV15 to TRBJ2-5; possible D gene TRBD1, 6 bases. V lost 5 bases to trimming and J lost 4 bases, with 11 bases between them. Germline V gene data show CDR1 as LNHNV and CDR2 as YYDKDF (reference sequence). This CDR3 is 13 amino acids long. CDR3 protein: CATSPQGSETQYF. Here the CDR3 DNA reads TGTGCCACCAGCCCCCAGGGGTCAGAGACCCAGTACTTC. Full variable domain (rest looked up from reference TRBV15 and TRBJ2-5): DAMVIQNPRYQVTQFGKPVTLSCSQTLNHNVMYWYQQKSSQAPKLLFHYYDKDFNNEADTPDNFQSRRPNTSFCFLDIRSPGLGDTAMYLCATSPQGSETQYFGPGTRLLVL.

V gene TRBV5-6 combines with J gene TRBJ2-3; D perhaps matches TRBD2 (5 bases). This CDR3 is 14 amino acids long. Germline CDR1 reads SGHDT; CDR2 reads YYEEEE. V lost 2 bases and J lost 0, with 7 bases in between. The CDR3 protein is CASSFSDSTDTQYF. The CDR3 nucleotides read TGTGCCAGCAGCTTTAGCGACAGCACAGATACGCAGTATTTT.

The gene calls are TRBV4-3 and TRBJ2-2; TRBD1 might be the D (5 bases). The germline V gene has CDR1 LGHNA and CDR2 YSLEER. V gave up 1 base and J gave up 4 bases, with 10 bases separating them. This CDR3 spans 15 amino acids. For the CDR3, the DNA is TGCGCCAGCAGCCAAGGGGCAGGGTTCACCGGGGAGCTGTTTTTT. Protein: CASSQGAGFTGELFF.

This chain joins TRBV4-3 and TRBJ2-7, with a weak D call TRBD2 (6 bases). In germline, CDR1 is LGHNA, CDR2 YSLEER. V dropped 0 bases and J dropped 1 base, with 16 bases sitting between them. The CDR3 runs 17 residues. In DNA, the CDR3 is TGCGCCAGCAGCCAAGAGGCGGGGTTGGTCGGGTCCTACGAGCAGTACTTC. It encodes CASSQEAGLVGSYEQYF.

In its sample, this clone was seen once. The chain joins TRBV9 to TRBJ2-1; D not resolved. CDR3 length: 14 amino acids. V lost 0 bases, J lost 4 bases, and 8 bases lay in between. CDR1 is SGDLS, CDR2 YYNGEE, per germline. As DNA, the CDR3 is TGTGCCAGCAGCGTAGGGACCGAGTACAATGAGCAGTTCTTC. This encodes CASSVGTEYNEQFF.

The gene calls are TRBV4-1 and TRBJ1-6; D is unclear. Germline V gene data show CDR1 as MGHRA and CDR2 as YSYEKL. This CDR3 comprises 17 residues. The V gene lost 0 bases and the J gene lost 9 bases, with 18 bases spanning the gap. CDR3 nucleotide sequence: TGCGCCAGCAGCCAAGATTCTTTCGGGCGTCGCCGTTCACCCCTCCACTTT. This sequence encodes CASSQDSFGRRRSPLHF.

The chain employs TRBV7-2 and TRBJ2-3, with D possibly TRBD2 on 5 matching bases. The CDR3 has 15 amino acids. Germline CDR1 is SGHTA and CDR2 is FQGNSA. The V gene lost 4 bases and the J gene lost 3 bases, with 14 bases spanning the gap. The CDR3 loop is CASSSPKDLTDTQYF. The CDR3 DNA sequence: TGTGCCAGCAGCTCCCCTAAGGACTTAACAGATACGCAGTATTTT.

The V gene is TRBV7-6, the J gene TRBJ2-3; tentatively, D is TRBD2 (6 bases). Germline values: CDR1 SGHVS, CDR2 FNYEAQ. The ends were cut back, 5 bases at V and 1 base at J, with 19 bases in the middle. CDR3 length: 17 residues. CDR3 amino acids: CASSETLTGAGTDTQYF. The CDR3 DNA reads as TGTGCCAGCAGCGAAACCCTGACGGGAGCAGGCACAGATACGCAGTATTTT.